A selection of T cell receptor beta chains follows, all from one sample in a study of identical twins. Via MiXCR, TCRdb re-called the 5' RACE reads, giving one row per CDR3 protein. The data show 130,000 to 150,000 distinct CDR3 sequences, roughly 3.5% seen once. The sample comprised memory T cells sorted from blood. The receptors were gathered from a young man in good health. CDR3s include the opening cysteine and the closing phenylalanine or tryptophan. D genes are given only for firm matches. A clone size is listed for some rows: how often the clone was seen (once, few, many), or a class if it is expanded.

CDR3aa: CASSPGDRSGNTIYF
CDR3nt: TGCGCCAGCAGCCCGGGGGACAGATCGGGAAACACCATATATTTT
v_gene: TRBV4-1
j_gene: TRBJ1-3
abundance: many
d_gene: TRBD1

CDR3aa: CASSTTYNEQFF
CDR3nt: TGCGCCAGCAGCACCACCTACAATGAGCAGTTCTTC
v_gene: TRBV5-1
j_gene: TRBJ2-1
abundance: many
d_gene: NA

CDR3aa: CSASPAYTGELFF
CDR3nt: TGCAGTGCTAGTCCAGCCTACACCGGGGAGCTGTTTTTT
v_gene: TRBV20-1
j_gene: TRBJ2-2
abundance: many
d_gene: NA

CDR3aa: CASSPDRGVQPQHF
CDR3nt: TGTGCCAGCAGCCCGGACAGGGGAGTCCAGCCCCAGCATTTT
v_gene: TRBV3-1
j_gene: TRBJ1-5
abundance: few
d_gene: TRBD1

CDR3aa: CASSDSGAGELFF
CDR3nt: TGTGCCAGCAGTGACTCGGGGGCCGGGGAGCTGTTTTTT
v_gene: TRBV6-4
j_gene: TRBJ2-2
abundance: many
d_gene: NA

CDR3aa: CSASLGGWDQETQYF
CDR3nt: TGCAGTGCTAGCTTGGGGGGATGGGACCAAGAGACCCAGTACTTC
v_gene: TRBV20-1
j_gene: TRBJ2-5
abundance: NA
d_gene: NA

CDR3aa: CASSKAGVGANVLTF
CDR3nt: TGTGCCAGCAGCAAAGCGGGTGTTGGGGCCAACGTCCTGACTTTC
v_gene: TRBV7-6
j_gene: TRBJ2-6
abundance: many
d_gene: NA

CDR3aa: CASSYLTLGLAETQYF
CDR3nt: TGTGCCAGCAGTTACCTCACTCTGGGACTAGCGGAGACCCAGTACTTC
v_gene: TRBV6-2/TRBV6-3
j_gene: TRBJ2-5
abundance: many
d_gene: TRBD2

CDR3aa: CASSSGTASTGELFF
CDR3nt: TGCGCCAGCAGCTCCGGGACCGCTTCAACCGGGGAGCTGTTTTTT
v_gene: TRBV5-1
j_gene: TRBJ2-2
abundance: many
d_gene: NA

CDR3aa: CASSISGAGTPLSYEQYF
CDR3nt: TGTGCCAGCAGTATCTCCGGGGCCGGGACTCCCCTGTCCTACGAGCAGTACTTC
v_gene: TRBV6-2/TRBV6-3
j_gene: TRBJ2-7
abundance: NA
d_gene: NA

CDR3aa: CASSGGQFGYGYTF
CDR3nt: TGTGCCAGCAGCGGGGGACAGTTTGGCTATGGCTACACCTTC
v_gene: TRBV12-3/TRBV12-4
j_gene: TRBJ1-2
abundance: many
d_gene: TRBD1

CDR3aa: CASSQDFWANSYNEQFF
CDR3nt: TGTGCCAGCAGCCAAGATTTCTGGGCAAACTCCTACAATGAGCAGTTCTTC
v_gene: TRBV4-2
j_gene: TRBJ2-1
abundance: many
d_gene: NA

CDR3aa: CASSSIHGYYEQYF
CDR3nt: TGTGCCAGCAGTTCCATTCACGGTTACTACGAGCAGTACTTC
v_gene: TRBV6-5
j_gene: TRBJ2-7
abundance: many
d_gene: NA

CDR3aa: CASNNGVNTEAFF
CDR3nt: TGTGCCAGCAATAACGGGGTAAACACTGAAGCTTTCTTT
v_gene: TRBV2
j_gene: TRBJ1-1
abundance: many
d_gene: NA

CDR3aa: CASSLTSGKGQFF
CDR3nt: TGTGCCAGCAGTTTAACTAGCGGGAAGGGGCAGTTCTTC
v_gene: TRBV12-3/TRBV12-4
j_gene: TRBJ2-1
abundance: many
d_gene: TRBD2

CDR3aa: CASSVEGTNSPLHF
CDR3nt: TGTGCCAGCAGCGTAGAAGGGACCAATTCACCCCTCCACTTT
v_gene: TRBV9
j_gene: TRBJ1-6
abundance: many
d_gene: NA

CDR3aa: CASSPGAVSTDTQYF
CDR3nt: TGTGCCAGCTCCCCGGGAGCGGTTAGCACAGATACGCAGTATTTT
v_gene: TRBV18
j_gene: TRBJ2-3
abundance: NA
d_gene: NA

CDR3aa: CASSVMRGGPDTQYF
CDR3nt: TGTGCCAGCAGTGTAATGCGGGGGGGGCCAGATACGCAGTATTTT
v_gene: TRBV6-1
j_gene: TRBJ2-3
abundance: many
d_gene: TRBD2

CDR3aa: CASSRTGDTEAFF
CDR3nt: TGCGCCAGCAGCCGTACTGGAGACACTGAAGCTTTCTTT
v_gene: TRBV4-1
j_gene: TRBJ1-1
abundance: many
d_gene: NA

CDR3aa: CASSLEQAKTEAFF
CDR3nt: TGCGCCAGCAGCTTGGAACAAGCTAAGACTGAAGCTTTCTTT
v_gene: TRBV5-1
j_gene: TRBJ1-1
abundance: many
d_gene: NA

CDR3aa: CASSQGGASGRGNEQFF
CDR3nt: TGTGCCAGCAGCCAAGGTGGGGCTAGCGGGAGAGGGAATGAGCAGTTCTTC
v_gene: TRBV4-2
j_gene: TRBJ2-1
abundance: few
d_gene: TRBD2

CDR3aa: CASSLTSGRSQETQYF
CDR3nt: TGTGCCAGCAGCTTGACTAGCGGGAGGTCACAAGAGACCCAGTACTTC
v_gene: TRBV5-5
j_gene: TRBJ2-5
abundance: many
d_gene: TRBD2

CDR3aa: CASSPGVYEQYF
CDR3nt: TGTGCCAGCTCACCGGGCGTCTACGAGCAGTACTTC
v_gene: TRBV18
j_gene: TRBJ2-7
abundance: many
d_gene: NA

CDR3aa: CATSDKSSSGGKGRTQYF
CDR3nt: TGTGCCACCAGTGATAAGAGCTCTAGCGGTGGGAAGGGGAGGACCCAGTACTTC
v_gene: TRBV24-1
j_gene: TRBJ2-5
abundance: NA
d_gene: TRBD2

CDR3aa: CASSSSGRSDTQYF
CDR3nt: TGTGCCAGCAGCTCTAGCGGGAGGTCAGATACGCAGTATTTT
v_gene: TRBV5-5
j_gene: TRBJ2-3
abundance: many
d_gene: TRBD2

CDR3aa: CASSQDQGQGVIDREQYF
CDR3nt: TGTGCCAGCAGCCAAGATCAGGGACAGGGGGTTATCGACCGCGAGCAGTACTTC
v_gene: TRBV14
j_gene: TRBJ2-7
abundance: many
d_gene: TRBD1

CDR3aa: CASSPPGNTGELFF
CDR3nt: TGTGCCAGCTCACCACCAGGGAACACCGGGGAGCTGTTTTTT
v_gene: TRBV18
j_gene: TRBJ2-2
abundance: few
d_gene: NA

CDR3aa: CASSSTSQGPYEQYF
CDR3nt: TGTGCCAGCAGCTCGACATCACAGGGTCCCTACGAGCAGTACTTC
v_gene: TRBV5-5
j_gene: TRBJ2-7
abundance: many
d_gene: NA

CDR3aa: CSASVSREEQFF
CDR3nt: TGCAGTGCTAGCGTTTCGCGAGAAGAGCAGTTCTTC
v_gene: TRBV20-1
j_gene: TRBJ2-1
abundance: many
d_gene: NA

CDR3aa: CSARDILLSIPGSPLHF
CDR3nt: TGCAGTGCTAGAGATATTTTATTGTCCATACCCGGTTCACCCCTCCACTTT
v_gene: TRBV20-1
j_gene: TRBJ1-6
abundance: many
d_gene: NA

CDR3aa: CATSSRRNNEKLFF
CDR3nt: TGTGCCACCAGCAGCCGACGGAATAATGAAAAACTGTTTTTT
v_gene: TRBV15
j_gene: TRBJ1-4
abundance: many
d_gene: NA

CDR3aa: CASSRTSGHSYNEQFF
CDR3nt: TGTGCCAGCAGTCGGACTAGCGGGCACTCGTACAATGAGCAGTTCTTC
v_gene: TRBV6-1
j_gene: TRBJ2-1
abundance: many
d_gene: TRBD2